The sequence of this TCR beta chain was determined in a study of blood T cells in healthy people across ages. Using a J-beta primer mix together with a sample-barcoded 5' primer, a second PCR was run for roughly 6 to 12 cycles. Every sample returned 2.5 million or more CDR3-containing paired-end reads. TCRdb re-derived calls from the 5' RACE reads in MiXCR, one entry per CDR3 protein. The data show 1,500,000 or so distinct CDR3 sequences, approximately 59% seen once. Of note for this clonotype: What it recognizes is unknown. Sequence at one end of the junction differs from germline and may be a read error.

From germline, CDR1 is MGHRA and CDR2 YSYEKL. The length of the CDR3 is 15 residues. Regarding the study as a whole: Comparison with aged donors showed that long-lived donors had more naive CD4+ cells and higher diversity.

The material sequenced was blood. The chain uses TRBV4-1 and TRBJ2-6; D not certain. The TCR originated in a man aged 18 to 29 in good health. The CDR3 DNA reads TGCGCCAGCAGCGAACAGCCGTCTGAGGCCAACGTCCTGACTTTC. As protein: CASSEQPSEANVLTF.